These 27 T cell receptor beta chains were all obtained from the same sample, sequenced in a study of regulatory T cells in long-lasting Graves disease. iRepertoire HTBI primers and Arm-PCR of CDR3 regions built TCR beta libraries. Each CDR3 protein is one row after TCRdb ran MiXCR on the multiplex PCR reads. Among roughly 560,000 distinct CDR3 sequences, around 13% were seen once, and the ten largest hold almost 9%. The time point was: newly diagnosed GD, antithyroid drugs for less than 3 months. Construction of the TCR library relied on RNA isolated from PBMCs. These data were likewise used in another study, on T cells in Graves' hyperthyroidism and ophthalmopathy.

The material was peripheral blood mononuclear cells (PBMCs), obtained at new diagnosis, from a patient treated with antithyroid drugs. The receptors were sampled from a woman aged 25 to 39 with Graves disease.

At least ten counts were recorded for this clonotype. This chain joins TRBV18 and TRBJ1-1; D is ambiguous. Trimming took off 2 bases at V and 1 base at J, with 11 bases between the two ends. CDR1 and CDR2 (germline): KGHSH, LQKENI. This CDR3 comprises 15 residues. CDR3 bases: TGTGCCAGCTCACCAATGCAGGCCGAGAACACTGAAGCTTTCTTT. It codes for CASSPMQAENTEAFF. Filled out from reference TRBV18 and TRBJ1-1, the complete variable domain reads NAGVMQNPRHLVRRRGQEARLRCSPMKGHSHVYWYRQLPEEGLKFMVYLQKENIIDESGMPKERFSAEFPKEGPSILRIQQVVRGDSAAYFCASSPMQAENTEAFFGQGTRLTVV.

This clonotype came up many times. The chain uses TRBV28 and TRBJ1-5, with D tentatively TRBD1 (6 bases). The CDR3 extends over 15 amino acids. Germline CDR1 and CDR2: MDHEN and SYDVKM. Trimming stripped 7 bases from V and 2 bases from J, with 15 bases between. The CDR3, as DNA: TGTGCCAGCAACCCTCCTGGGGGCGGCAATCAGCCCCAGCATTTT. Translation gives CASNPPGGGNQPQHF.

This clonotype was detected many times. The rearrangement links TRBV27 to TRBJ2-4; a weak D match, TRBD1 (6 bases). V was trimmed by 5 bases and J by 0 bases, leaving 8 bases between them. The CDR3 runs 14 residues. Germline CDR1 MNHEY, CDR2 SMNVEV (reference sequence). The CDR3, as DNA: TGTGCCAGCAGTGAAGGGGGAGCCAAAAACATTCAGTACTTC. This translates into CASSEGGAKNIQYF.

This clonotype was picked up many times. The chain couples TRBV5-6 to TRBJ1-2; 11 bases align to TRBD1. Germline V gene data show CDR1 as SGHDT and CDR2 as YYEEEE. CDR3 length equals 15 residues. Trimming cost V 2 bases and J 3 bases; bases outside gene matches: 3. In nucleotides, the CDR3 is TGTGCCAGCAGCTTCGGACAGGGGGCGCACTATGGCTACACCTTC. This gives the protein CASSFGQGAHYGYTF.

This clonotype was counted many times. The chain is built from TRBV5-1 and TRBJ1-2, with a possible D match to TRBD1 (5 bases). This CDR3 has 14 amino acids. The V end lost 4 bases, the J end lost 4 bases, and 14 bases lay between the germline ends. Germline V lookup: CDR1 SGHRS, CDR2 YFSETQ. The CDR3 sequence: CASSGGPLVYGYTF. CDR3 nucleotides: TGCGCCAGCAGCGGGGGACCGCTCGTCTATGGCTACACCTTC.

This clonotype was seen a few times. This chain connects TRBV20-1 to TRBJ2-1; TRBD2 matches 10 bases. Germline V lookup: CDR1 DFQATT, CDR2 SNEGSKA (reference sequence). V dropped 0 bases and J dropped 3; count of bases not matched to a gene: 2. The CDR3 sequence is 15 residues long. The CDR3 here is CSARDPSGSYNEQFF. The DNA of the CDR3 is TGCAGTGCTAGAGATCCTAGCGGGAGCTACAATGAGCAGTTCTTC.

The rearrangement joins TRBV20-1 to TRBJ1-5; TRBD1 is a possible D gene (5 bases). V was pared by 0 bases and J by 6 bases, with 15 bases between. The CDR3 is 15 amino acids. Germline V gene data show CDR1 as DFQATT and CDR2 as SNEGSKA (reference sequence). This CDR3 is CSAREGTGLAQPQHF. In nucleotides, the CDR3 is TGCAGTGCTAGAGAGGGGACGGGACTTGCTCAGCCCCAGCATTTT.

This clonotype showed up many times. The chain joins TRBV29-1 to TRBJ1-3; possible D gene TRBD1, 5 bases. Trimming cost V 7 bases and J 1 base, with 14 bases left between them. Per the germline V gene, CDR1 is SQVTM and CDR2 is ANQGSEA. This CDR3 is built from 14 residues. The DNA for the CDR3 is TGCAGCGCACTCCCGGGGGGATCTGGAAACACCATATATTTT. This sequence encodes CSALPGGSGNTIYF.

This clonotype was counted many times. The chain is built from TRBV28 and TRBJ1-1; no reliable D call. The V and J ends lost 4 bases and 1 base respectively, with 7 bases between them. CDR1 is MDHEN, CDR2 SYDVKM, per germline. The length of the CDR3 is 13 residues. CDR3 sequence reads: CASSSVTNTEAFF. The CDR3, as DNA: TGTGCCAGCAGTTCCGTGACGAACACTGAAGCTTTCTTT.

This clonotype was counted many times. The rearrangement uses TRBV7-9 and TRBJ1-2; 7 bases align to TRBD1. Trimming took 5 bases from V and 4 from J; bases not matched to a gene: 4. Germline V gene sequence: CDR1 SEHNR, CDR2 FQNEAQ (reference sequence). There are 13 residues in the CDR3. CDR3 amino acids: CASSRQGGYGYTF. For the CDR3, the DNA is TGTGCCAGCAGCCGACAGGGAGGCTATGGCTACACCTTC.

This clonotype was recorded a few times. The chain combines TRBV7-9 with TRBJ2-1; 15 nucleotides align to TRBD2. Per germline, CDR1 SEHNR and CDR2 FQNEAQ (reference sequence). There are 17 residues in the CDR3. J gave up 6 bases and V 5 bases, and 8 bases lay outside the gene matches. CDR3 loop: CASSQRTSGRAINEQFF. The CDR3 DNA is TGTGCCAGCAGCCAAAGGACTAGCGGGAGGGCTATCAATGAGCAGTTCTTC.

This clonotype appeared a few times. The genes are TRBV6-1 and TRBJ2-2; D is perhaps TRBD1 or TRBD2 (5 bases each). This CDR3 contains 14 residues. Germline assignment: CDR1 MNHNS and CDR2 SASEGT. Trimming left V 7 bases short and J 6 bases short, with 15 bases between. This CDR3 reads CASKPFGASGELFF. The CDR3 nucleotides are TGTGCCAGCAAACCCTTCGGGGCGTCCGGGGAGCTGTTTTTT.

This clonotype was recorded at least ten times. The chain recombines TRBV2 with TRBJ1-6; D perhaps matches TRBD1 (6 bases). Germline CDR1 and CDR2: SNHLY and FYNNEI. Trimming took 7 bases from V and 10 from J, leaving 14 bases between them. The CDR3 is 13 residues long. The CDR3 sequence: CASKARGGSPLHF. CDR3 coding DNA: TGTGCCAGCAAGGCCAGGGGAGGGTCACCCCTCCACTTT.

The genes are TRBV20-1 and TRBJ2-1; 8 positions agree with TRBD2. This CDR3 spans 15 amino acids. With 2 bases clipped from V and 4 bases from J, the junction kept 7 bases outside the gene matches. Per the germline V gene, CDR1 is DFQATT and CDR2 is SNEGSKA (reference sequence). CDR3 amino acids: CSARSGGVSYNEQFF. The CDR3 DNA reads as TGCAGTGCTAGATCGGGGGGGGTATCTTACAATGAGCAGTTCTTC.

This clonotype was recorded many times. The chain uses TRBV18 and TRBJ2-1; 8 bases fit TRBD2. Looked up from germline, CDR1 is KGHSH and CDR2 is LQKENI. This CDR3 has 15 amino acids. V dropped 6 bases and J dropped 2; count of bases not matched to a gene: 6. The CDR3 bases are TGTGCCAGCTCTCTGAGCGGGAGTACCTACAATGAGCAGTTCTTC. Translation gives CASSLSGSTYNEQFF. The full variable domain, its missing parts supplied by reference TRBV18 and TRBJ2-1, is NAGVMQNPRHLVRRRGQEARLRCSPMKGHSHVYWYRQLPEEGLKFMVYLQKENIIDESGMPKERFSAEFPKEGPSILRIQQVVRGDSAAYFCASSLSGSTYNEQFFGPGTRLTVL.

This clonotype was counted many times. The chain links TRBV28 to TRBJ2-5; D call uncertain. Germline CDR1 is MDHEN and CDR2 is SYDVKM. CDR3 size: 13 residues. Trimming cost V 3 bases and J 4 bases, with 9 bases left between them. The CDR3 DNA follows: TGTGCCAGCAGTTTCCGGTGGACAGAGACCCAGTACTTC. This gives the protein CASSFRWTETQYF.

This clonotype was recorded at least ten times. This chain connects TRBV6-1 to TRBJ2-3; possible D gene TRBD2, 5 bases. Germline V lookup: CDR1 MNHNS, CDR2 SASEGT. The V and J ends lost 7 bases and 0 bases respectively, with 11 bases between them. The CDR3 spans 14 residues. The CDR3: CASNPGSSTDTQYF. CDR3 sequence (DNA): TGTGCCAGCAACCCGGGGTCTAGCACAGATACGCAGTATTTT.

This clonotype was detected a few times. At one end the junction does not follow the germline gene, possibly because of a read error. The rearrangement links TRBV20-1 to TRBJ2-5, with TRBD2 as a possible D gene (6 bases). The V gene's germline CDR1 is DFQATT and CDR2 SNEGSKA (reference sequence). This CDR3 has 16 amino acids. This chain's CDR3 is CSARVPSVFGPETQYF. The CDR3 DNA sequence: TGCAGTGCTAGAGTCCCTAGCGTGTTTGGTCCAGAGACGCAGTACTTC.

This clonotype was counted many times. Here the CDR3 reads CASTVLRETQYF. CDR3 sequence (DNA): TGTGCCAGCACGGTATTGAGAGAGACCCAGTACTTC. V usage is TRBV7-2 and J usage is TRBJ2-3; D remains unclear. The J call could be wrong; TRBJ2-5 is a better fit for the DNA end. The CDR3 totals 12 residues. Germline V gives CDR1 SGHTA, CDR2 FQGNSA.

This clonotype showed up many times. This chain uses TRBV15 with TRBJ1-2; D perhaps matches TRBD1 (6 bases). The CDR3 runs 18 residues. V was clipped by 0 bases and J by 8 bases, with 25 bases between them. Germline lookup yields CDR1 LNHNV and CDR2 YYDKDF (reference sequence). CDR3 sequence reads: CATSRDAPLAGDSGGYTF. The CDR3 nucleotides read TGTGCCACCAGCAGAGATGCTCCCCTGGCAGGGGATTCGGGGGGCTACACCTTC.

This clonotype was recorded many times. The V and J genes are TRBV28 and TRBJ2-3, with D tentatively TRBD1 or TRBD2 (6 bases each). V gave up 5 bases and J gave up 5 bases, with 14 bases separating them. Germline loops: CDR1 MDHEN, CDR2 SYDVKM. The CDR3 runs 14 residues. The CDR3 protein is CASSRSGGRDTQYF. The CDR3 region has the DNA TGTGCCAGCAGTCGCTCCGGGGGCAGAGATACGCAGTATTTT.

This clonotype appeared many times. The CDR3 here is CASSLGDYSYEQYF. The CDR3 coding sequence is TGCGCCAGCAGCTTGGGGGACTACTCCTACGAGCAGTACTTC. The chain couples TRBV5-1 to TRBJ2-7; 7 bases map to TRBD2. V lost 0 bases to trimming and J lost 0 bases; unmatched junction nucleotides: 0. The germline V gene encodes CDR1 SGHRS and CDR2 YFSETQ. The CDR3 runs to 14 residues. The full variable domain, rest sourced from reference TRBV5-1 and TRBJ2-7, is KAGVTQTPRYLIKTRGQQVTLSCSPISGHRSVSWYQQTPGQGLQFLFEYFSETQRNKGNFPGRFSGRQFSNSRSEMNVSTLELGDSALYLCASSLGDYSYEQYFGPGTRLTVT.

This clonotype was seen repeatedly, ten times or more. The rearrangement links TRBV29-1 to TRBJ2-3, with D perhaps TRBD2 (5 bases). The CDR3 is 13 amino acids. The V end lost 4 bases, the J end lost 3 bases, and 11 bases lay between the germline ends. The germline gives CDR1 SQVTM, CDR2 ANQGSEA. In DNA form, the CDR3 reads TGCAGCGTTGGACGGGGAGAGACAGATACGCAGTATTTT. Residues: CSVGRGETDTQYF.

This chain links TRBV5-4 with TRBJ2-5, with D unclear. Germline CDR1 and CDR2: SGHNT and YYREEE (reference sequence). CDR3 length: 16 residues. V dropped 1 base and J dropped 5 bases, with 18 bases sitting between them. CDR3 residues: CASSLRLGAIEETQYF. CDR3 DNA: TGTGCCAGCAGCTTGCGTCTAGGTGCCATCGAGGAGACCCAGTACTTC.

This clonotype occurred many times. The rearrangement joins TRBV6-5 to TRBJ1-1; D not certain. Germline CDR1 and CDR2: MNHEY and SVGAGI. Between the trimmed V and J ends, which lost 2 bases and 1 base, there was a span of 5 bases. The CDR3 loop spans 13 amino acids. The CDR3 protein is CASSYLSNTEAFF. The DNA for the CDR3 is TGTGCCAGCAGTTACCTATCGAACACTGAAGCTTTCTTT.

In its sample, this clonotype was seen a few times. The chain recombines TRBV7-3 with TRBJ2-3; D uncertain. Germline V lookup: CDR1 SGHTA, CDR2 FQGTGA. Trimming shortened V by 1 base and J by 3 bases, and 8 bases separated the two germline ends. This CDR3 spans 14 amino acids. Written as DNA, the CDR3 is TGTGCCAGCAGCTTAATTGGGATAACAGATACGCAGTATTTT. Protein product: CASSLIGITDTQYF.

The sample holds many counts of this clonotype. This chain joins TRBV7-9 and TRBJ1-2; the match to TRBD1 covers 11 bases. With 0 bases clipped from V and 3 bases from J, the junction kept 3 bases outside the gene matches. This CDR3 contains 16 residues. CDR1 is SEHNR, CDR2 FQNEAQ, per germline (reference sequence). CDR3 sequence reads: CASSLAGQGVDYGYTF. The CDR3 DNA is TGTGCCAGCAGCTTAGCGGGACAGGGGGTCGACTATGGCTACACCTTC.